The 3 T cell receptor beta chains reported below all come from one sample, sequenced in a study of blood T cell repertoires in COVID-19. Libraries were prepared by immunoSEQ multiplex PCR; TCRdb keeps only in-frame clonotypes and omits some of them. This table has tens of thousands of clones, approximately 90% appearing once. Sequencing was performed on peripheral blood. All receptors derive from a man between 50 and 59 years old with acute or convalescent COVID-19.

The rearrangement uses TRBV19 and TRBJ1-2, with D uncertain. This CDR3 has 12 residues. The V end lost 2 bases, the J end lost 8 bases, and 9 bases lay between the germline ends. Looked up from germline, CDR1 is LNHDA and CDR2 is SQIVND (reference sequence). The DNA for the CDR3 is TGTGCCAGTAGTATACAGGCGTTCGGCTACACCTTC. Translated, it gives CASSIQAFGYTF.

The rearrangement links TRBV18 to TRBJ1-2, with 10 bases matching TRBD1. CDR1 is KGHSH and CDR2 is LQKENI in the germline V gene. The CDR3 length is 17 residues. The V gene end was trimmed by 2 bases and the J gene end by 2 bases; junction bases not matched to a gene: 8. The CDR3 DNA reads TGTGCCAGCTCACCATCCAAGACAGGGGGCGGAAACTATGGCTACACCTTC. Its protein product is CASSPSKTGGGNYGYTF.

The CDR3 DNA reads TGTGCCAGCAGTATTGGGACATCTGGGCGGAATTCACCCCTCCACTTT. Encoded protein: CASSIGTSGRNSPLHF. The gene calls are TRBV25-1 and TRBJ1-6, with D perhaps TRBD1 (6 bases). The CDR3 spans 16 residues. Germline-derived CDR1 and CDR2 are MGHDK and SYGVNS. The V end lost 5 bases, the J end lost 7 bases, and 18 bases lay between the germline ends.